These 9 T cell receptor beta chains share one sample of origin, sequenced in a study of blood T cell repertoires in COVID-19. Using immunoSEQ multiplex PCR, the repertoire was profiled, and TCRdb retains in-frame clones only, with some absent. Of 200,000 to 300,000 clones listed, more than 70% are singletons. Material for sequencing was PBMCs or T cells enriched from blood (not recorded which). The receptors come from a woman aged 40 to 50 with acute COVID-19.

The chain is built from TRBV14 and TRBJ1-4; perhaps TRBD1 as D (6 bases). This CDR3 is built from 16 residues. Germline CDR1 reads SGHDN; CDR2 reads FVKESK. The ends were cut back, 0 bases at V and 7 bases at J, with 15 bases in the middle. The CDR3 DNA follows: TGTGCCAGCAGCCAAGAGTGGGGGGGGCGACGTGAAAAACTGTTTTTT. This translates into CASSQEWGGRREKLFF.

The chain is built from TRBV5-5 and TRBJ2-7, with D tentatively TRBD1 (5 bases). Per the germline V gene, CDR1 is SGHKS and CDR2 is YYEKEE (reference sequence). V was trimmed by 3 bases and J by 1 base, leaving 14 bases between them. The CDR3 sequence is 15 residues long. The DNA for the CDR3 is TGTGCCAGCAGCTCGGACATTGCCCCATCCTACGAGCAGTACTTC. It translates to CASSSDIAPSYEQYF.

This clone occurred a few times. The chain joins TRBV2 to TRBJ1-5, with D hard to call. The germline V gene encodes CDR1 SNHLY and CDR2 FYNNEI. This CDR3 spans 14 amino acids. V lost 8 bases and J 2 bases, leaving 13 bases between the germline ends. The CDR3: CASGGPEGNQPQHF. CDR3 DNA sequence: TGTGCCAGCGGAGGTCCTGAGGGCAATCAGCCCCAGCATTTT.

This clone was seen only once. The rearrangement links TRBV5-1 to TRBJ1-1; D may be TRBD1 (5 bases). CDR3 size: 15 residues. Trimming took off 2 bases at V and 0 bases at J, with 11 bases between the two ends. From germline, CDR1 is SGHRS and CDR2 YFSETQ. As DNA, the CDR3 is TGCGCCAGCAGCTTAGAGGCAGGGTTGAACACTGAAGCTTTCTTT. This codes for CASSLEAGLNTEAFF.

The rearrangement uses TRBV27 and TRBJ1-2, with TRBD1 matching 10 bases. Germline CDR1 and CDR2: MNHEY and SMNVEV (reference sequence). CDR3 length equals 17 residues. V gave up 9 bases and J gave up 4 bases; unmatched junction bases: 17. For the CDR3, the DNA is TGTGCCAGTTTCCCGGGACAGGGGAGAGTGGGCCCCTATGGCTACACCTTC. This encodes CASFPGQGRVGPYGYTF.

This clone was observed a single time. The CDR3 DNA reads TGTGCCAGCAGCTTGCCAGGTATCTACGAGCAGTACTTC. Its translation is CASSLPGIYEQYF. The rearrangement uses TRBV7-2 and TRBJ2-7; D is ambiguous. The CDR3 has 13 amino acids. Trimming took 3 bases from V and 3 from J, leaving 9 bases between them. From germline, CDR1 is SGHTA and CDR2 FQGNSA.

The rearrangement joins TRBV6-5 to TRBJ1-1; maybe TRBD1 (6 bases). V lost 4 bases, J lost 0 bases, and 15 bases lay in between. Germline CDR1 and CDR2: MNHEY and SVGAGI. The CDR3 loop spans 16 amino acids. CDR3 DNA: TGTGCCAGCAGTTCAGACAGGCCTCGAATGAACACTGAAGCTTTCTTT. It is translated as CASSSDRPRMNTEAFF.

J is TRBJ2-5 and V is TRBV6-5, with D possibly being TRBD2 (6 bases). The CDR3 totals 14 residues. Trimming pared 11 bases from V and 1 base from J, leaving 17 bases between. CDR1 and CDR2 from the germline V gene are MNHEY and SVGAGI. CDR3 region: CASQAGLGQETQYF. Written as DNA, the CDR3 is TGTGCCTCCCAGGCGGGGTTGGGCCAAGAGACCCAGTACTTC.

This chain connects TRBV28 to TRBJ1-6; 8 bases fit TRBD1. Germline-derived CDR1 and CDR2 are MDHEN and SYDVKM. The CDR3 is 16 amino acids. Trimming took 5 bases from V and 7 from J; bases not matched to a gene: 10. The CDR3 nucleotides read TGTGCCAGCAGTCCCCCCGGGACAGGACGGAATTCACCCCTCCACTTT. Its translation: CASSPPGTGRNSPLHF.